A single sample is the source of the 8 T cell receptor beta chains below, sequenced in a study of cytomegalovirus exposure and HLA in healthy donors. The PCR contained 60 Vbeta and 13 Jbeta primers. Only in-frame clones appear in the TCRdb table, and some are missing; sequencing was by immunoSEQ multiplex PCR. The repertoire has approximately 97,000 clones, 81% of them found once; the top ten carry roughly 5%. Sequences were obtained from PBMCs. These receptor sequences come from a man in his forties in good health and CMV-seropositive.

The CDR3 is CASNRVPGLAKNIQYF. As DNA, the CDR3 is TGTGCCAGCAACAGGGTTCCGGGGTTAGCCAAAAACATTCAGTACTTC. V and J are TRBV2 and TRBJ2-4; maybe TRBD1 (6 bases). This CDR3 contains 16 residues. CDR1 SNHLY and CDR2 FYNNEI come from the germline V gene. Between the trimmed V and J ends, which lost 7 bases and 0 bases, there was a span of 16 bases.

The rearrangement joins TRBV13 to TRBJ1-4; D is possibly TRBD1 (5 bases). Trimming shortened V by 7 bases and J by 0 bases, and 18 bases separated the two germline ends. The germline V gene encodes CDR1 PRHDT and CDR2 FYEKMQ (reference sequence). CDR3 length: 17 residues. For the CDR3, the DNA is TGTGCCAGCAAGGCGGGGACCGCCGCTGCAACTAATGAAAAACTGTTTTTT. Its protein product is CASKAGTAAATNEKLFF.

V and J are TRBV15 and TRBJ1-1; no firm D call. The CDR3 is made up of 13 amino acids. Trimming took 0 bases from V and 2 from J, leaving 4 bases between them. The germline gives CDR1 LNHNV, CDR2 YYDKDF (reference sequence). CDR3 loop: CATSRDKNTEAFF. The CDR3 region has the DNA TGTGCCACCAGCAGAGATAAAAACACTGAAGCTTTCTTT.

The V gene is TRBV28, the J gene TRBJ2-3; the match to TRBD2 covers 7 bases. This CDR3 spans 14 amino acids. Germline V gene lookup returns CDR1 MDHEN and CDR2 SYDVKM. V lost 7 bases to trimming and J lost 4 bases; unmatched junction nucleotides: 8. Here the CDR3 reads CASNSREIPDTQYF. CDR3 in DNA: TGTGCCAGCAATTCGCGGGAGATCCCAGATACGCAGTATTTT.

The chain is built from TRBV7-9 and TRBJ2-2, with 10 positions matching TRBD1. The CDR3 length is 17 residues. The ends lost 5 bases at V and 3 bases at J; junction bases unmatched: 9. The germline V gene encodes CDR1 SEHNR and CDR2 FQNEAQ (reference sequence). The CDR3 nucleotides read TGTGCCAGCAGCGGAACCAGACAGGGGGCCGACACCGGGGAGCTGTTTTTT. Amino acid sequence: CASSGTRQGADTGELFF.

This rearrangement joins TRBV11-2 to TRBJ2-7; TRBD2 agrees at 9 bases. The germline V gene encodes CDR1 SGHAT and CDR2 FQNNGV. Trimming cost V 3 bases and J 3 bases; bases outside gene matches: 6. This CDR3 is 15 amino acids long. The CDR3 DNA sequence: TGTGCCAGCAGCTTTGGAGCGGGAGGATTCTACGAGCAGTACTTC. This translates into CASSFGAGGFYEQYF.

This chain joins TRBV9 and TRBJ1-4; 8 positions agree with TRBD1. After removal of 4 bases from V and 0 bases from J, the junction contained 8 bases not matched to a gene. CDR3 length equals 17 residues. The germline V gene has CDR1 SGDLS and CDR2 YYNGEE. The DNA for the CDR3 is TGTGCCAGCAGCCCCAGGACAGGGCTAGCAACTAATGAAAAACTGTTTTTT. Translation gives CASSPRTGLATNEKLFF.

This chain uses TRBV2 with TRBJ2-5; a possible D gene is TRBD1 (5 bases). The CDR3 has 13 residues. Germline assignment: CDR1 SNHLY and CDR2 FYNNEI. V lost 3 bases to trimming and J lost 0 bases, with 5 bases between them. The CDR3 nucleotides read TGTGCCAGCAGTGACAGGGACCAAGAGACCCAGTACTTC. This encodes CASSDRDQETQYF.